This T cell receptor (beta chain) came from a study of T-cell reconstitution after alpha-beta-depleted transplantation in children. Study-wide results and limits: It was reported that alpha-beta T cells came from several hundred expanded graft clones (about two months after transplant). Surviving recipient T cells and thymic progenitors underlay high day-60 TCRbeta diversity in some patients. Newly generated T cells supplied most T-cell counts and diversity one year post-transplant.

Turning to this clonotype: Its specificity is unknown.

A library of TCRbeta sequences, prepared with unique molecular identifiers, was generated. TCRdb reprocessed the PCR reads via MiXCR and lists one record per CDR3 protein. Of nearly 350,000 distinct CDR3 sequences detected, around 15% appear once; the ten largest clones hold roughly 40%. The length of the CDR3 is 17 residues. The germline V and J ends were trimmed by 1 base and 2 bases, with 14 bases remaining between them. Germline V CDR1 and CDR2: LGHNA, YSLEER. The gene calls are TRBV4-3 and TRBJ2-2; a possible D gene is TRBD2 (6 bases). This material consisted of PBMCs, mostly from graft donor cells, taken 360 days after TCRalphabeta/CD19-depleted stem cell transplant. This TCR was sampled from a male patient aged 2-10 years who had a stem cell transplant for acute lymphoblastic leukemia, so the T cells may come from the graft donor. CDR3 in amino acids: CASSQGGGAGNTGELFF. CDR3 nucleotides: TGCGCCAGCAGCCAAGGGGGTGGTGCGGGAAACACCGGGGAGCTGTTTTTT.